Listed here is a single TCR beta chain. Its matching antigen is unknown. This sample was taken from a study of shared clonotypes between healthy human individuals. The study's findings and limits: Rarefaction curves obtained for sorted subsets showed sequencing incomplete despite large depth.

The CDR3 sequence is 13 residues long. V was cut by 0 bases and J by 10 bases, with 11 bases left in between. From germline, CDR1 is SGDLS and CDR2 YYNGEE. Recent vaccinations or acute infections were absent in the healthy HIV-negative adult donors. Deep was the level used in running the assay. Profiled with immunoSEQ multiplex PCR; TCRdb holds only in-frame clones, not every one. Of roughly 700,000 clones detected, around 91% appear once; the ten largest clones hold roughly 36%. The chain is built from TRBV9 and TRBJ2-1; tentatively, D is TRBD1 (5 bases). Sequencing was carried out using memory CD8+ T cells from PBMCs. The subset was: CD45RO+ cells pooled with CCR7-negative TemRA cells. The receptor was isolated from a man aged 18 to 29 in good health. Some clones in this sample may be carry-over from other donors' samples. The CDR3 here is CASSVGNRQEQFF. As DNA, the CDR3 is TGTGCCAGCAGCGTAGGAAACAGGCAGGAGCAGTTCTTC.